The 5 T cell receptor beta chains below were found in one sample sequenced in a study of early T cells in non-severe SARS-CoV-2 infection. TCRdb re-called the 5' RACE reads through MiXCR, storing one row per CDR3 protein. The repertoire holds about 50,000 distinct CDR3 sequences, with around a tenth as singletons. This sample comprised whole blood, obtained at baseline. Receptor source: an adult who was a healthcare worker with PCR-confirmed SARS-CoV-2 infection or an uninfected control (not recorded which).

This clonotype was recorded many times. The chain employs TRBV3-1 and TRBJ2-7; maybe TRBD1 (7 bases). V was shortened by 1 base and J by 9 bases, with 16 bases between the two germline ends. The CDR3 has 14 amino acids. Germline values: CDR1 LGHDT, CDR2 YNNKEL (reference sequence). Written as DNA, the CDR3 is TGTGCCAGCAGCCAAGGCGGGACAGACTCGCGGCAGTACTTC. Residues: CASSQGGTDSRQYF.

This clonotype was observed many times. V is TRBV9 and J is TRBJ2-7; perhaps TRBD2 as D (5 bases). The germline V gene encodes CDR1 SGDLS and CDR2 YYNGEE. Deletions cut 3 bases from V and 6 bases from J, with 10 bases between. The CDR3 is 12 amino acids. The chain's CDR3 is CASSGTGVEQYF. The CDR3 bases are TGTGCCAGCAGCGGGACCGGGGTCGAGCAGTACTTC.

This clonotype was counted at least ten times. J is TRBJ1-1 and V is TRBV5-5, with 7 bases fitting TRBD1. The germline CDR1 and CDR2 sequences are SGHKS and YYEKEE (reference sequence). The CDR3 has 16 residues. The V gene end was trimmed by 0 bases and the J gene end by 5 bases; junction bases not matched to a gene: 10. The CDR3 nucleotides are TGTGCCAGCAGCTTGGCCCCGACAGGGAGTTGGACTGAAGCTTTCTTT. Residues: CASSLAPTGSWTEAFF.

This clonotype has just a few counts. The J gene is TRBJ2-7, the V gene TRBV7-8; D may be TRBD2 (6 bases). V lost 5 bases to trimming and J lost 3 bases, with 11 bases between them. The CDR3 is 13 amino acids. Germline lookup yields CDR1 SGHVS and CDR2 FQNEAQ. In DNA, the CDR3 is TGTGCCAGCAGCCCGGGACTCTTCTACGAGCAGTACTTC. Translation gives CASSPGLFYEQYF. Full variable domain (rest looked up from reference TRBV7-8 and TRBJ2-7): GAGVSQSPRYKVAKRGQDVALRCDPISGHVSLFWYQQALGQGPEFLTYFQNEAQLDKSGLPSDRFFAERPEGSVSTLKIQRTQQEDSAVYLCASSPGLFYEQYFGPGTRLTVT.

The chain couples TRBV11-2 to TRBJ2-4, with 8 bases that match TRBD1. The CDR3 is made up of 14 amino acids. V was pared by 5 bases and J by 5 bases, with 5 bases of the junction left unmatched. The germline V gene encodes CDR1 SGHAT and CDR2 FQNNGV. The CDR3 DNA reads TGTGCCAGCAGCATCGACAGGGGTGAAAACATTCAGTACTTC. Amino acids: CASSIDRGENIQYF.